This entry concerns a single T cell receptor (beta chain). This entry belongs to a study of shared clonotypes between healthy human individuals. Every immunoSEQ plate was one replicate of a subset's evenly spread DNA. The method was immunoSEQ multiplex PCR; TCRdb's version includes in-frame clones alone and lacks a portion of them. The sample lists some 1.4 million clones, roughly 96% occurring once. The CDR3 has 14 residues. With 10 bases clipped from V and 2 bases from J, the junction kept 8 bases outside the gene matches. The germline V gene has CDR1 MNHEY and CDR2 SMNVEV (reference sequence). The genes are TRBV27 and TRBJ2-7; 10 nucleotides match TRBD1. This clonotype originated in a man aged 25 to 40 in good health. The material sequenced was naive CD4+ T cells sorted from blood. The subset: CD45RA+ positively selected. CDR3 coding DNA: TGTGCCACCTCCCCGGGACAGGGGCCCTACGAGCAGTACTTC. Translated, it gives CATSPGQGPYEQYF.